This entry features one T cell receptor beta chain sequence. The antigen is unknown. CDR3 length: 13 amino acids. Germline CDR1 reads MNHEY; CDR2 reads SVGAGI. V was cut by 5 bases and J by 5 bases, with 12 bases left in between. The PCR was carried out with 60 Vbeta primers and 13 Jbeta primers. Repertoires were generated with immunoSEQ multiplex PCR, while TCRdb's copy carries only in-frame clones and drops some. The listing contains about 200,000 clones. The data stem from a study of cytomegalovirus exposure and HLA in healthy donors. Notes on the study in general: It has been reported that TCR beta sequences accurately predicted the HLA-A and HLA-B alleles of most subjects.

This sequence originates from a woman in her twenties or thirties in good health and CMV-seropositive. The sample was PBMCs. The J gene is TRBJ2-5, the V gene TRBV6-5; D gene uncertain. CDR3 nucleotide sequence: TGTGCCAGCAGTACCCCATACCGGGAGACCCAGTACTTC. Its translation: CASSTPYRETQYF.